One TCR beta chain is described in this entry. The sample comes from a study of blood T cell repertoires in COVID-19. Across the whole study: The study drew acute and convalescent COVID-19 samples from the United States, Italy and Spain. T cells, B-cell-depleted T cells, or PBMCs provided the cDNA or gDNA that served as material.

Original analysis: Amplification of reference gene primers provided the estimated nucleated cell counts. The data were produced by immunoSEQ multiplex PCR, yet TCRdb's version contains in-frame clones alone and is incomplete. The V and J calls and clone size were taken over from that table, and D and trimming were inferred from the DNA. The sample lists 290,000 or so clones, 75% to 95% seen once, with 0.95% to 1.2% in the top ten. J gave up 3 bases and V 1 base, and 14 bases lay outside the gene matches. CDR3 length equals 18 residues. Germline loops: CDR1 SGHDT, CDR2 YYEEEE. Individuals aged about 18 to 95 years were recruited from roughly 23 US areas.

The gene calls are TRBV5-6 and TRBJ1-1; 8 bases map to TRBD1. The sequence was obtained from a woman in her twenties or thirties who had recovered from COVID-19. Material: PBMCs or T cells enriched from blood (not recorded which). The CDR3: CASSLSRTGRPMYTEAFF. CDR3 in DNA: TGTGCCAGCAGCTTGTCTAGGACAGGGAGGCCTATGTACACTGAAGCTTTCTTT.